The 11 T cell receptor beta chains in this list originate from one sample, sequenced in a study of response to subunit inactivated influenza vaccine. Each CDR3 protein is one row after TCRdb ran MiXCR on the RT-PCR reads. The sample lists 400,000 to 550,000 distinct CDR3 sequences; about 25% were seen once. The specimen comprised CD4+ T cells sorted from PBMCs, sampled 5 days after vaccination. These receptors originate from a man between 50 and 59 years old who received an inactivated influenza vaccine.

This clonotype was found a few times. V is TRBV7-2 and J is TRBJ2-1; 7 bases are shared with TRBD1. The CDR3 sequence is 14 residues long. Trimming removed 5 bases from V and 7 bases from J; junction bases left unmatched: 8. Per the germline V gene, CDR1 is SGHTA and CDR2 is FQGNSA. This CDR3 reads CASSPGTVKNEQFF. The CDR3 DNA reads TGTGCCAGCAGCCCCGGGACAGTAAAAAATGAGCAGTTCTTC.

J is TRBJ2-5 and V is TRBV25-1; D may be TRBD1 (5 bases). V lost 5 bases and J 2 bases, leaving 27 bases between the germline ends. This CDR3 has 19 residues. Germline lookup yields CDR1 MGHDK and CDR2 SYGVNS. The CDR3 protein is CASSTNWPGPDTPQETQYF. Here the CDR3 DNA reads TGTGCCAGCAGTACAAACTGGCCCGGGCCGGACACGCCTCAAGAGACCCAGTACTTC.

This clonotype was counted between two and nine times. The chain joins TRBV10-3 to TRBJ2-1, with a weak D call TRBD2 (6 bases). CDR3 length equals 13 residues. The V and J ends lost 4 bases and 7 bases respectively, with 11 bases between them. In germline, CDR1 is ENHRY, CDR2 SYGVKD. The CDR3 spells CAISGRDSNEQFF. The CDR3 DNA reads as TGTGCCATCAGTGGTCGGGACTCTAATGAGCAGTTCTTC.

For the CDR3, the DNA is TGTGCCAGTAGTTCCGGACAGGTATGGTATCAGCCCCAGCATTTT. This gives the protein CASSSGQVWYQPQHF. The rearrangement uses TRBV19 and TRBJ1-5; 7 nucleotides line up with TRBD1. Germline trimming cut 5 bases from V and 5 bases from J; bases unmatched to any gene: 9. Germline V gene sequence: CDR1 LNHDA, CDR2 SQIVND (reference sequence). There are 15 residues in the CDR3.

The chain recombines TRBV6-1 with TRBJ2-7; no definite D call. With 6 bases removed from V and 1 base from J, the gap between germline ends came to 16 bases. The CDR3 spans 15 residues. Germline V gene data show CDR1 as MNHNS and CDR2 as SASEGT. The CDR3 coding sequence is TGTGCCAGCAGCCCCTGGACCGCTTTTTCCTACGAGCAGTACTTC. Translated, it gives CASSPWTAFSYEQYF.

This clonotype has only a few counts. This chain uses TRBV7-2 with TRBJ2-7; tentatively, D is TRBD2 (5 bases). This CDR3 is built from 13 residues. Germline values: CDR1 SGHTA, CDR2 FQGNSA. The V end lost 5 bases, the J end lost 4 bases, and 12 bases lay between the germline ends. Here the CDR3 reads CASSEGRMYEQYF. The CDR3 DNA sequence: TGTGCCAGCAGCGAGGGCCGGATGTACGAGCAGTACTTC.

This chain connects TRBV4-1 to TRBJ1-1; 8 bases are shared with TRBD1. Germline CDR1 is MGHRA and CDR2 is YSYEKL. The CDR3 has 12 residues. Unmatched junction bases numbered 4, after V lost 1 base and J lost 12 bases. The CDR3, as DNA: TGCGCCAGCAGCCAAGGGACAGGGAGGACTTTCTTT. It is translated as CASSQGTGRTFF.

The chain links TRBV12-3 or TRBV12-4 to TRBJ2-3, with D maybe TRBD2 (5 bases). This CDR3 region has 12 residues. V was clipped by 11 bases and J by 2 bases, with 11 bases between them. DNA for the CDR3: TGTGCCGCAAGGAGGTCCACAGATACGCAGTATTTT. This gives the protein CAARRSTDTQYF.

This sequence joins TRBV12-5 and TRBJ2-2; D remains ambiguous. The V end was cut by 5 bases, the J end by 8 bases, with 9 bases between. Germline CDR1 is LGHNT and CDR2 is FRNRAP. The CDR3 length is 12 residues. CDR3: CASGPAGGELFF. The CDR3 DNA reads TGTGCTAGTGGTCCCGCCGGTGGGGAGCTGTTTTTT.

This clonotype was seen at least ten times. The V gene is TRBV18, the J gene TRBJ2-1; TRBD2 matches 7 bases. The germline V gene has CDR1 KGHSH and CDR2 LQKENI. There are 15 residues in the CDR3. Trimming cost V 8 bases and J 2 bases; bases outside gene matches: 9. The CDR3 nucleotides are TGTGCCAGCAGCCCCCTCGCGGGAGCCTACAATGAGCAGTTCTTC. Its translation: CASSPLAGAYNEQFF.

CDR3 sequence reads: CSASAPRPFYQETQYF. CDR3 DNA sequence: TGCAGTGCTAGCGCCCCCCGGCCTTTTTACCAAGAGACCCAGTACTTC. This rearrangement joins TRBV20-1 to TRBJ2-5; D remains ambiguous. The CDR3 loop spans 16 amino acids. The V and J ends lost 3 bases and 0 bases respectively, with 17 bases between them. The germline V gene has CDR1 DFQATT and CDR2 SNEGSKA (reference sequence).